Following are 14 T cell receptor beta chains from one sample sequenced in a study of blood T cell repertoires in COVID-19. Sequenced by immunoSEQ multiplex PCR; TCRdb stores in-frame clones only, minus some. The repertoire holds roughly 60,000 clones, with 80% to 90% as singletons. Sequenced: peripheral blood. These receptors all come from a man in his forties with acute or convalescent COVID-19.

The DNA for the CDR3 is TGTGCCAGCAGCATAGGGACAGGAAACACCATATATTTT. Its translation is CASSIGTGNTIYF. This chain uses TRBV11-3 with TRBJ1-3, with D possibly TRBD1 on 6 matching bases. The germline gives CDR1 SGHNT, CDR2 YENEEA. This CDR3 has 13 residues. V was cut by 5 bases and J by 4 bases, with 9 bases left in between.

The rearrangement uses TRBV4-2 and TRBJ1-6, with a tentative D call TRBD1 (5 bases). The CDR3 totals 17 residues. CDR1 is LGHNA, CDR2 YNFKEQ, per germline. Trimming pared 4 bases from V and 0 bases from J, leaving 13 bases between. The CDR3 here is CASSPEEGFSYNSPLHF. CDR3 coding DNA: TGTGCCAGCAGCCCCGAGGAGGGGTTCTCCTATAATTCACCCCTCCACTTT.

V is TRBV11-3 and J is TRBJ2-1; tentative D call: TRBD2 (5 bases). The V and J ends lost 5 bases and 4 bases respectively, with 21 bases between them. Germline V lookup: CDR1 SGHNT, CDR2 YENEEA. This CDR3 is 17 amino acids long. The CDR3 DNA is TGTGCCAGCAGCCACCACCATGGAGGCCATAATTACAATGAGCAGTTCTTC. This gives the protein CASSHHHGGHNYNEQFF.

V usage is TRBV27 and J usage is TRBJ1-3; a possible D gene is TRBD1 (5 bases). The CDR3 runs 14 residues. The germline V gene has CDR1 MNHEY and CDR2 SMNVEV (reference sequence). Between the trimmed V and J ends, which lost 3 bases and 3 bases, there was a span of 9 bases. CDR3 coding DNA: TGTGCCAGCAGTTTGGCCAGGGATGGAAACACCATATATTTT. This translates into CASSLARDGNTIYF.

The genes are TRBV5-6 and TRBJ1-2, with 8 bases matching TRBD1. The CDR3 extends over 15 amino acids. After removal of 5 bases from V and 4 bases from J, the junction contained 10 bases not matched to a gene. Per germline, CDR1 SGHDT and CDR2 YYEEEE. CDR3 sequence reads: CASRTDRGWGYGYTF. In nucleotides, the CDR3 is TGTGCCAGCAGGACTGACAGGGGTTGGGGCTATGGCTACACCTTC.

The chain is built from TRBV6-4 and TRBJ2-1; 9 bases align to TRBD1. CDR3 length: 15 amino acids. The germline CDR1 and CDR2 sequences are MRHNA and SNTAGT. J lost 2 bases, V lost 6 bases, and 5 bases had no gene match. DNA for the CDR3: TGTGCCAGCAGCCCCGGACAGGGGACCTACAATGAGCAGTTCTTC. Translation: CASSPGQGTYNEQFF.

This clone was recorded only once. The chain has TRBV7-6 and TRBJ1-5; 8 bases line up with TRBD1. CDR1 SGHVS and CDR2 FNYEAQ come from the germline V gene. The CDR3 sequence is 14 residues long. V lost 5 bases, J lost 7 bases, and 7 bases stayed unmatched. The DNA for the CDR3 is TGTGCCAGCAGCCTTGGACAGGGTGGGCAGCCCCAGCATTTT. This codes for CASSLGQGGQPQHF.

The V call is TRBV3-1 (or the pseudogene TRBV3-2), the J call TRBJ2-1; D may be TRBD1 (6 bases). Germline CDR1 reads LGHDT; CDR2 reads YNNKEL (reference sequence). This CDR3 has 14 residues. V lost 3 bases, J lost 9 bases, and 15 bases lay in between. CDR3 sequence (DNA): TGTGCCAGCAGCCAGAACAGGGTACGCGGTGAGCAGTTCTTC. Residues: CASSQNRVRGEQFF.

CDR3 DNA sequence: TGCGCCAGCAGCCAAGAACCCGTAGGGGGCACTGAAGCTTTCTTT. It encodes CASSQEPVGGTEAFF. V usage is TRBV4-1 and J usage is TRBJ1-1; perhaps TRBD1 as D (6 bases). Trimming cost V 0 bases and J 4 bases, with 12 bases left between them. The CDR3 totals 15 residues. Looked up from germline, CDR1 is MGHRA and CDR2 is YSYEKL.

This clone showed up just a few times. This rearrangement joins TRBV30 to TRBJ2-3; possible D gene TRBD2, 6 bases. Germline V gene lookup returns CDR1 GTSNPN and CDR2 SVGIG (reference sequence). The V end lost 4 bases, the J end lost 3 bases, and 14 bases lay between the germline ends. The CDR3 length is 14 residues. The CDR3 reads CAWKRLDATDTQYF. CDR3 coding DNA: TGTGCCTGGAAAAGACTAGATGCGACAGATACGCAGTATTTT.

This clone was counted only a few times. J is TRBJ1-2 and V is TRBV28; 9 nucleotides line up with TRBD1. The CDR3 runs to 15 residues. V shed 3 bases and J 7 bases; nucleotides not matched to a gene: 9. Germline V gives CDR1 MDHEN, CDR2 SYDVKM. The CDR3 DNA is TGTGCCAGCAGTTTGGAGGGACAGGGAAACGGTGGCTACACCTTC. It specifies CASSLEGQGNGGYTF.

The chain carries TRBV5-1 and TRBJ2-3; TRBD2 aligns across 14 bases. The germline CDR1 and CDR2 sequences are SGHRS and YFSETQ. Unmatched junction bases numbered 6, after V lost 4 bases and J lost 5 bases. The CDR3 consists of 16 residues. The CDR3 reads CASSPLGLAGGDTQYF. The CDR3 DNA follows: TGCGCCAGCAGCCCTTTAGGACTAGCGGGGGGAGATACGCAGTATTTT.

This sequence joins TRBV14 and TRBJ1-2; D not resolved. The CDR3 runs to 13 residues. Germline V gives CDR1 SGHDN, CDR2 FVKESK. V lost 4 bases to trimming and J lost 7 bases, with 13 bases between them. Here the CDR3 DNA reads TGTGCCAGCAGCCGGACTCCCGGCTCTGGCTACACCTTC. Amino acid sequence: CASSRTPGSGYTF.

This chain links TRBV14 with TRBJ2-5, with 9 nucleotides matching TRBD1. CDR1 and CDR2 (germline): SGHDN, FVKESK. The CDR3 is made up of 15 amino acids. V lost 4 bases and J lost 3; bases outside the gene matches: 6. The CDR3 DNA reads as TGTGCCAGCAGCCCGACAGGGGGAAGGGAAGAGACCCAGTACTTC. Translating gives CASSPTGGREETQYF.